This record concerns one T cell receptor (beta chain) sequence. Its target is unknown. The germline V and J ends were trimmed by 4 bases and 5 bases, with 5 bases remaining between them. This CDR3 has 11 amino acids. Germline V gene sequence: CDR1 SNHLY, CDR2 FYNNEI. The data are from a study of beta chain features in type 1 diabetes. Turning to the study itself: Examined across all samples were over 85 million sorted cells.

Expressed TCRB transcripts were sequenced after all isolated RNA was converted to cDNA. Method: immunoSEQ multiplex PCR; TCRdb's copy keeps in-frame clones and lacks some. The sample includes a few hundred thousand clones, around 14% of them seen just once. Study results and caveats: Shorter TCRB CDR3s, moderately but significantly so, marked every one of the four CD4+ subsets in Type 1 diabetes patients.

Sequenced material: naive CD4+ T cells from blood. The chain has TRBV2 and TRBJ2-5; D gene ambiguous. The receptor was derived from a young man with type 1 diabetes. The CDR3, as DNA: TGTGCCAGCAGTGTAATGGAGACCCAGTACTTC. This sequence encodes CASSVMETQYF.